The 12 T cell receptor beta chains below were found in one sample sequenced in a study of blood T cells in healthy people across ages. Combining a sample-barcoded 5' primer with a J-beta primer mix, a second PCR ran for roughly 6 to 11 cycles. TCRdb re-called the 5' RACE reads with MiXCR, one entry per CDR3 protein. The data show about 1.5 million distinct CDR3 sequences, with 35% to 45% seen just once and 4% held by the top ten. Sequences were obtained from blood. The receptor set was obtained from a woman aged 18-29 years in good health.

This clonotype was counted between two and nine times. The chain employs TRBV7-8 and TRBJ2-1; 11 nucleotides line up with TRBD1. The junction had 4 bases not matched to a gene; V was cut back by 0 bases and J by 6 bases. CDR1 and CDR2 from the germline V gene are SGHVS and FQNEAQ. The CDR3 sequence is 16 residues long. CDR3 residues: CASSLAGTGGGNEQFF. For the CDR3, the DNA is TGTGCCAGCAGCTTAGCGGGGACAGGGGGTGGCAATGAGCAGTTCTTC.

The chain carries TRBV20-1 and TRBJ1-2; D perhaps matches TRBD1 (6 bases). The length of the CDR3 is 14 residues. V was cut by 3 bases and J by 8 bases, with 19 bases left in between. Germline V CDR1 and CDR2: DFQATT, SNEGSKA (reference sequence). CDR3 nucleotide sequence: TGCAGTGCTAGGAGTCAGGGGATCGAAGAGGGCTACACCTTC. Translating it yields CSARSQGIEEGYTF.

The chain carries TRBV6-1 and TRBJ2-5; 14 nucleotides agree with TRBD2. J lost 4 bases, V lost 6 bases, and 13 bases had no gene match. CDR1 and CDR2 (germline): MNHNS, SASEGT. This CDR3 has 18 residues. CDR3 amino acids: CASRPAGTSGSWRETQYF. CDR3 sequence (DNA): TGTGCCAGCAGGCCCGCCGGGACTAGCGGGAGTTGGAGAGAGACCCAGTACTTC.

This rearrangement joins TRBV20-1 to TRBJ2-1; D gene uncertain. Trimming left V 6 bases short and J 2 bases short, with 14 bases between. The germline CDR1 and CDR2 sequences are DFQATT and SNEGSKA (reference sequence). The CDR3 is 14 residues long. The CDR3 protein is CSAYRPSPYNEQFF. For the CDR3, the DNA is TGCAGTGCGTATCGGCCCTCTCCCTACAATGAGCAGTTCTTC.

The chain links TRBV9 to TRBJ2-3; TRBD2 aligns across 7 bases. V shed 5 bases and J 4 bases; nucleotides not matched to a gene: 10. The CDR3 is made up of 15 amino acids. Germline CDR1 and CDR2: SGDLS and YYNGEE. The CDR3 loop reads CASSLRGGVSDTQYF. The CDR3 DNA reads TGTGCCAGCAGTCTCCGCGGGGGAGTTTCAGATACGCAGTATTTT.

This rearrangement joins TRBV20-1 to TRBJ2-3, with TRBD2 identical over 7 bases. Germline V gene lookup returns CDR1 DFQATT and CDR2 SNEGSKA (reference sequence). This CDR3 is 16 amino acids long. The trim removed 0 bases at V and 5 bases at J, leaving 11 bases unmatched. The CDR3 is CSARDLIRGEVDTQYF. The CDR3 nucleotides are TGCAGTGCTAGAGATCTCATACGGGGGGAAGTAGATACGCAGTATTTT.

The chain carries TRBV27 and TRBJ2-1, with a weak D call TRBD2 (6 bases). Trimming shortened V by 8 bases and J by 4 bases, and 18 bases separated the two germline ends. CDR3 length: 15 amino acids. Germline CDR1 is MNHEY and CDR2 is SMNVEV (reference sequence). The CDR3 DNA reads TGTGCCAGCTCCGACGAACTAGCACAGTACAATGAGCAGTTCTTC. This gives the protein CASSDELAQYNEQFF.

The chain has TRBV20-1 and TRBJ2-5; 9 bases line up with TRBD2. J lost 1 base, V lost 0 bases, and 9 bases had no gene match. This CDR3 is built from 17 residues. From germline, CDR1 is DFQATT and CDR2 SNEGSKA (reference sequence). CDR3 region: CSARDSGAGGLQETQYF. The CDR3 region has the DNA TGCAGTGCTAGAGATTCTGGAGCGGGGGGCCTCCAAGAGACCCAGTACTTC.

The chain carries TRBV12-3 or TRBV12-4 and TRBJ2-2; 8 positions agree with TRBD1. The length of the CDR3 is 17 residues. The V and J ends lost 4 bases and 2 bases, in that order; junction bases with no gene match: 9. CDR3 in DNA: TGTGCCAGCAGTTCCCAGACAGGGGCAACTAACACCGGGGAGCTGTTTTTT. Translation: CASSSQTGATNTGELFF.

This clonotype was counted a few times. The V gene is TRBV4-1, the J gene TRBJ1-2; the D is unclear. Germline V gene data show CDR1 as MGHRA and CDR2 as YSYEKL. Deletions cut 0 bases from V and 8 bases from J, with 16 bases between. The CDR3 spans 15 residues. This CDR3 is CASSQDRTRRGGYTF. The CDR3 nucleotides are TGCGCCAGCAGCCAAGATCGGACCCGGCGAGGCGGCTACACCTTC.

The chain couples TRBV6-5 to TRBJ1-3; D possibly corresponds to TRBD1 (5 bases). Looked up from germline, CDR1 is MNHEY and CDR2 is SVGAGI. V lost 6 bases, J lost 3 bases, and 9 bases lay in between. The CDR3 totals 13 residues. This CDR3 reads CASSRTFGNTIYF. The CDR3 nucleotides read TGTGCCAGCAGCCGGACATTTGGAAACACCATATATTTT.

This chain uses TRBV3-1 with TRBJ2-5; 12 nucleotides match TRBD2. The germline gives CDR1 LGHDT, CDR2 YNNKEL (reference sequence). CDR3 length: 16 residues. Unmatched junction bases numbered 4, after V lost 4 bases and J lost 1 base. In DNA, the CDR3 is TGTGCCAGCAGCCCTGGGACTAGCGGGCCCCAAGAGACCCAGTACTTC. It yields the protein CASSPGTSGPQETQYF.